This TCR beta chain emerged from a study of early T cells in non-severe SARS-CoV-2 infection. The overall study: RNA in bulk from unsorted whole blood was sequenced, and chains were unpaired. Study findings and constraints: Lookups in VDJdb leaned toward anti-spike CD8 responses and missed private and CD4 specificities.

Individual cDNA molecules were tagged with unique molecular identifiers, the study reported. Via MiXCR, TCRdb re-called the 5' RACE reads, giving one row per CDR3 protein. Counted here are tens of thousands of distinct CDR3 sequences, around an eighth occurring once; the ten biggest clones make up more than 3.5%. Of note for this clonotype: The antigen is unknown.

Germline V gene lookup returns CDR1 LNHDA and CDR2 SQIVND (reference sequence). V shed 3 bases, J shed 5 bases, and the junction held 9 bases outside the gene matches. The CDR3 contains 15 residues. Sequencing input: whole blood. The chain is built from TRBV19 and TRBJ2-5; 7 bases are a match to TRBD1. The sequence was obtained from an adult who was a healthcare worker with PCR-confirmed SARS-CoV-2 infection or an uninfected control (not recorded which). The CDR3 here is CASSMGYRGMETQYF. The CDR3 nucleotides read TGTGCCAGTAGTATGGGGTACAGGGGAATGGAGACCCAGTACTTC. Combining the CDR3 with reference TRBV19 and TRBJ2-5 gives the whole variable domain DGGITQSPKYLFRKEGQNVTLSCEQNLNHDAMYWYRQDPGQGLRLIYYSQIVNDFQKGDIAEGYSVSREKKESFPLTVTSAQKNPTAFYLCASSMGYRGMETQYFGPGTRLLVL.